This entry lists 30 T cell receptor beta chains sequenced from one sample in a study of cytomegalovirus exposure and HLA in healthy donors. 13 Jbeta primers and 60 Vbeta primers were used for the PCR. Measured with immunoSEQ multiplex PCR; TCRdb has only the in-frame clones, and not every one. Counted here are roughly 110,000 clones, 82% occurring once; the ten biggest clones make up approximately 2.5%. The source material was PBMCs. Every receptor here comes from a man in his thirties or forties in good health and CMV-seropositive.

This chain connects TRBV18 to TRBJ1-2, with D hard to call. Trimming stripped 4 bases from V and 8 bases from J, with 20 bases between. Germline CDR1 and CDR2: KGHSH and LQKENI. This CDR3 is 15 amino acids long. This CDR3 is CASSLPSEGSSGYTF. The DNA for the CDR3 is TGTGCCAGCTCACTCCCTTCGGAGGGTTCGAGCGGCTACACCTTC.

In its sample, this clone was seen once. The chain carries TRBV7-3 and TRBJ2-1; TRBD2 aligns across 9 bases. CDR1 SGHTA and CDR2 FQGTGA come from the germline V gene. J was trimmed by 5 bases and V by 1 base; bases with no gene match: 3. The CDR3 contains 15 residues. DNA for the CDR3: TGTGCCAGCAGCTTAAATCTAGCGGGGAACAATGAGCAGTTCTTC. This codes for CASSLNLAGNNEQFF.

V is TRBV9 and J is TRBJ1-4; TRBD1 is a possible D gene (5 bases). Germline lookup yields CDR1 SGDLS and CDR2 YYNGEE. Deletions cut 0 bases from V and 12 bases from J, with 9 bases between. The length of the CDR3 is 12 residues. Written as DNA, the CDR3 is TGTGCCAGCAGCGTAGGGGAAGGGGAACTGTTTTTT. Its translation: CASSVGEGELFF.

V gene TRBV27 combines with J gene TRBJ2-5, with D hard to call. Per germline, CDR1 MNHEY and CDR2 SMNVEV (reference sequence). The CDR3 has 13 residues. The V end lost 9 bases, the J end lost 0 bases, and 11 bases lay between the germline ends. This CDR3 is CASRRGDQETQYF. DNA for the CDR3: TGTGCCAGTAGGAGAGGAGACCAAGAGACCCAGTACTTC.

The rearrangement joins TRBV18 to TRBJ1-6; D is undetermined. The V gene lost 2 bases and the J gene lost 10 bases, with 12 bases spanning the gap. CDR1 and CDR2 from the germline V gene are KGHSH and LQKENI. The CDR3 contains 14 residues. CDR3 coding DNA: TGTGCCAGCTCACCAGGAGGAGTAGAATCACCCCTCCACTTT. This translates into CASSPGGVESPLHF.

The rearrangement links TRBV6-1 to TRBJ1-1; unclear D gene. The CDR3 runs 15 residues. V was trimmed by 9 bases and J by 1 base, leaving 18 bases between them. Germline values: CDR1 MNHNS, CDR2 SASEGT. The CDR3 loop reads CASTATSAGNTEAFF. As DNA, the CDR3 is TGTGCCAGTACCGCAACTTCAGCAGGGAACACTGAAGCTTTCTTT.

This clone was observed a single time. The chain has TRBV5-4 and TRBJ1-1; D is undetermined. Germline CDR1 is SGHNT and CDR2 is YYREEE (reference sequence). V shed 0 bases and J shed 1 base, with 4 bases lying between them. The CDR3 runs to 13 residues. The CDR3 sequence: CASSLGPNTEAFF. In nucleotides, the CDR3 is TGTGCCAGCAGCTTGGGGCCGAACACTGAAGCTTTCTTT.

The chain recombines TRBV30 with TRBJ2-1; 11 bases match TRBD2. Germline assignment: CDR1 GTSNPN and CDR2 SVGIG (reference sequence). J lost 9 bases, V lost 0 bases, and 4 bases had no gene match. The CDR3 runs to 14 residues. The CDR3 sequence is CAWSVVLAGGEQFF. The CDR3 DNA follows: TGTGCCTGGAGTGTAGTGCTAGCGGGGGGTGAGCAGTTCTTC.

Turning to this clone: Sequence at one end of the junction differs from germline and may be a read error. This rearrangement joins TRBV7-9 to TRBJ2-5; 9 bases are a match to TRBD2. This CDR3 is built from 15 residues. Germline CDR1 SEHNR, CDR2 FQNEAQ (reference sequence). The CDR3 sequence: CSSSSFGGGAETQYF. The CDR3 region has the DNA TGTTCCAGCAGCTCCTTCGGCGGGGGGGCGGAGACCCAGTACTTC. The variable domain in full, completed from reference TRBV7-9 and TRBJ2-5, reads DTGVSQNPRHKITKRGQNVTFRCDPISEHNRLYWYRQTLGQGPEFLTYFQNEAQLEKSRLLSDRFSAERPKGSFSTLEIQRTEQGDSAMYLCSSSSFGGGAETQYFGPGTRLLVL.

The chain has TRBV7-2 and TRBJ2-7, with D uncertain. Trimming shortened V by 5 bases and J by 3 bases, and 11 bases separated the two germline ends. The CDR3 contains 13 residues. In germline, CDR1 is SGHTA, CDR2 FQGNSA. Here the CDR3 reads CASSAFASYEQYF. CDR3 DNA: TGTGCCAGCAGCGCCTTCGCGAGCTACGAGCAGTACTTC.

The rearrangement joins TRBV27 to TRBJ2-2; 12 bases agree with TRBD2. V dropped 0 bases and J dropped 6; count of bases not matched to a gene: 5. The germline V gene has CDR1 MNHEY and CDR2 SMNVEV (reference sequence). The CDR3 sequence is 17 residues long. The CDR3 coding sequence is TGTGCCAGCAGTTTATCACGGACTAGCGGGGTCGCCGGGGAGCTGTTTTTT. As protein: CASSLSRTSGVAGELFF.

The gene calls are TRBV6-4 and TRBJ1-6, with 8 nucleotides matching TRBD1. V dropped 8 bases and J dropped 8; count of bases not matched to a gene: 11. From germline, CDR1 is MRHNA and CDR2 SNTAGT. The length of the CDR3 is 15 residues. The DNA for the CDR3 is TGTGCCAGCTCGCTGGGGACAGGCGAATATTCACCCCTCCACTTT. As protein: CASSLGTGEYSPLHF.

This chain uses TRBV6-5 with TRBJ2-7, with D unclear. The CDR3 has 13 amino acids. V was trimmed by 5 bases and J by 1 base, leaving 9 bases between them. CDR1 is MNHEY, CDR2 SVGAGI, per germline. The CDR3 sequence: CASSPPMSYEQYF. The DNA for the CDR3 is TGTGCCAGCAGTCCACCTATGTCCTACGAGCAGTACTTC.

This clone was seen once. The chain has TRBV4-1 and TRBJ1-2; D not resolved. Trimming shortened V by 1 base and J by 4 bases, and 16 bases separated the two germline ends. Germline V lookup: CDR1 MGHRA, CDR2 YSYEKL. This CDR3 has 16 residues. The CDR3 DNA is TGCGCCAGCAGCCAAGTCGCCTCTATGAGGTTCTATGGCTACACCTTC. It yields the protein CASSQVASMRFYGYTF.

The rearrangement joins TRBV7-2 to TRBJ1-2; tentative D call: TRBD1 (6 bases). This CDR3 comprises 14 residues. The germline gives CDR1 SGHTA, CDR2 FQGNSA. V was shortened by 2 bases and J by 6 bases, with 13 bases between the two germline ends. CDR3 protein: CASSLRRGLNGYTF. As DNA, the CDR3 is TGTGCCAGCAGCTTACGCAGGGGCCTTAATGGCTACACCTTC.

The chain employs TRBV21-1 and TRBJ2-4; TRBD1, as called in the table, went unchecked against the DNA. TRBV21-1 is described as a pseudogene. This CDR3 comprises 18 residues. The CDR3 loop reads CASSKGTGGVVTKNSQYF. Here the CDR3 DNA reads TGTGCCAGCAGCAAGGGGACAGGGGGGGTTGTGACCAAAAACAGTCAGTACTTC.

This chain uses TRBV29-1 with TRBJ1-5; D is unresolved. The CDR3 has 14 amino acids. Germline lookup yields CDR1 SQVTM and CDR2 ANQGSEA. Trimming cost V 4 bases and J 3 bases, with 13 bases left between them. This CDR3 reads CSVATATANQPQHF. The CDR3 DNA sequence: TGCAGCGTTGCCACTGCCACTGCCAATCAGCCCCAGCATTTT.

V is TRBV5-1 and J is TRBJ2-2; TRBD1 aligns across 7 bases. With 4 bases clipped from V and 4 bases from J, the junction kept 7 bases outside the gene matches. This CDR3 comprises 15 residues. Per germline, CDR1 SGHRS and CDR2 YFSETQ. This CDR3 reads CASSPGTASTGELFF. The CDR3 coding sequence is TGCGCCAGCAGCCCAGGGACAGCCTCCACCGGGGAGCTGTTTTTT.

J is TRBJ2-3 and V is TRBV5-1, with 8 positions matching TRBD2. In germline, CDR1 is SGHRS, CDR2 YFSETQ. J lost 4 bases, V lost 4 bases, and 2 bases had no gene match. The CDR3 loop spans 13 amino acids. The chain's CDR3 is CASSPGGSDTQYF. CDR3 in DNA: TGCGCCAGCAGCCCGGGGGGGTCAGATACGCAGTATTTT.

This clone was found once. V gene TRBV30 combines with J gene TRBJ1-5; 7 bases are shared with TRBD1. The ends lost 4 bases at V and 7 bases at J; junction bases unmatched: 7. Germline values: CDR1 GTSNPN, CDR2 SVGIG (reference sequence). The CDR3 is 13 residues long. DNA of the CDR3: TGTGCCTGGACCCGACAGGGCCAACAGCCCCAGCATTTT. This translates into CAWTRQGQQPQHF.

CDR3 loop: CASSLIGQRVGEAFF. CDR3 in DNA: TGTGCCAGCAGCTTGATTGGACAGCGAGTAGGTGAAGCTTTCTTT. This chain connects TRBV5-6 to TRBJ1-1; weak D call: TRBD1 (6 bases). Trimming left V 1 base short and J 7 bases short, with 17 bases between. The CDR3 contains 15 residues. The germline V gene has CDR1 SGHDT and CDR2 YYEEEE.

CDR3 region: CATYAGAGYEQYF. DNA for the CDR3: TGTGCCACCTACGCTGGTGCAGGTTACGAGCAGTACTTC. V and J are TRBV7-9 and TRBJ2-7; D is unresolved. Germline CDR1 reads SEHNR; CDR2 reads FQNEAQ (reference sequence). V lost 10 bases and J 4 bases, leaving 17 bases between the germline ends. CDR3 length: 13 amino acids. Full variable domain (outside the CDR3, taken from reference TRBV7-9 and TRBJ2-7): DTGVSQNPRHKITKRGQNVTFRCDPISEHNRLYWYRQTLGQGPEFLTYFQNEAQLEKSRLLSDRFSAERPKGSFSTLEIQRTEQGDSAMYLCATYAGAGYEQYFGPGTRLTVT.

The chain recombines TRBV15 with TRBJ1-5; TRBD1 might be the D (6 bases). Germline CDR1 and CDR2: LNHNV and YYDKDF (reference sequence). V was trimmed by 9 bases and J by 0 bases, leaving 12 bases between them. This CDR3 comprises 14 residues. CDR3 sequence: CATGMGASNQPQHF. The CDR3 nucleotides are TGTGCCACGGGAATGGGGGCTAGCAATCAGCCCCAGCATTTT.

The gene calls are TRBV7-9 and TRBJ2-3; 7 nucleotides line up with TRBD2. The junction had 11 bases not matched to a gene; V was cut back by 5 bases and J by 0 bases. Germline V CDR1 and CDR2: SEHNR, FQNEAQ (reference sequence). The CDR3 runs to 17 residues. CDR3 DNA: TGTGCCAGCAGCGCCCGTGAAGCGGGGCCTAGCACAGATACGCAGTATTTT. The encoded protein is CASSAREAGPSTDTQYF.

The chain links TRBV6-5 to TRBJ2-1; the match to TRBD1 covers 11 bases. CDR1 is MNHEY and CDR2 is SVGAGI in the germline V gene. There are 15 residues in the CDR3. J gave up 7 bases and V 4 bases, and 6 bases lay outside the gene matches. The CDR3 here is CASSFRDRGANEQFF. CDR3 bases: TGTGCCAGCAGTTTCCGGGACAGGGGGGCGAATGAGCAGTTCTTC.

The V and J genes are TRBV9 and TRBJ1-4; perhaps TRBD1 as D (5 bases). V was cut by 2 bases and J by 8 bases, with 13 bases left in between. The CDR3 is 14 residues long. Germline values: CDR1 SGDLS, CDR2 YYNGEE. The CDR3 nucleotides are TGTGCCAGCAGCGTCACCGGACAAGGCGAAAAACTGTTTTTT. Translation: CASSVTGQGEKLFF.

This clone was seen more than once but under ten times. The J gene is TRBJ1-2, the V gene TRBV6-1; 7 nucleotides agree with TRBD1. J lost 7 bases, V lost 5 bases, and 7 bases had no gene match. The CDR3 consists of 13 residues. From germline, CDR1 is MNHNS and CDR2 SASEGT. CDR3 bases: TGTGCCAGCAGTAACATCAGGGGGATTGGCTACACCTTC. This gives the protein CASSNIRGIGYTF.

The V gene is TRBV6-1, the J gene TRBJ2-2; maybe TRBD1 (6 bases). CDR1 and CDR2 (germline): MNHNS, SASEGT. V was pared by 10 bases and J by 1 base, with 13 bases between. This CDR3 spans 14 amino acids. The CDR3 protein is CATHRVRNTGELFF. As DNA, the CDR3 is TGTGCCACACACAGGGTGAGGAACACCGGGGAGCTGTTTTTT.

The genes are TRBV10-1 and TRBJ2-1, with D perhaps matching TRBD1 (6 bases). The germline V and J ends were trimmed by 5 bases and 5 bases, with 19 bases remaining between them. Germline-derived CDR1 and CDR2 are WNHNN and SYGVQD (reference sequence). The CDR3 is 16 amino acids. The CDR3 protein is CASSKAYEQGNNEQFF. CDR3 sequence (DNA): TGCGCCAGCAGTAAAGCCTATGAACAGGGAAACAATGAGCAGTTCTTC.

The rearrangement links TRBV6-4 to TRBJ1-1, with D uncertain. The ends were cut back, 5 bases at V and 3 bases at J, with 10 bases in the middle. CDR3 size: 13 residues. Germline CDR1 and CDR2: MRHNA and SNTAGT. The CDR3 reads CASSLDWDTEAFF. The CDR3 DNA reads TGTGCCAGCAGTCTGGACTGGGACACTGAAGCTTTCTTT.